This T cell receptor (beta chain) was sequenced for a study of T cell changes during pregnancy in multiple sclerosis. The data were produced by immunoSEQ multiplex PCR, yet TCRdb's version contains in-frame clones alone and is incomplete. The sample includes tens of thousands of clones, 92% seen only once; the top ten take over 1.1%. Trimming cost V 4 bases and J 3 bases; bases outside gene matches: 5. CDR3 length: 14 residues. Germline V CDR1 and CDR2: SNHLY, FYNNEI. The sequenced sample was peripheral blood, obtained after pregnancy. The TCR sequence derives from a female donor with multiple sclerosis, enrolled in a pregnancy study. The chain joins TRBV2 to TRBJ2-7, with 8 bases that match TRBD1. CDR3 DNA: TGTGCCAGCAGTGGACAGGGGTCCAACTACGAGCAGTACTTC. This gives the protein CASSGQGSNYEQYF. Using reference TRBV2 and TRBJ2-7 for the parts outside the CDR3, the full variable domain is EPEVTQTPSHQVTQMGQEVILRCVPISNHLYFYWYRQILGQKVEFLVSFYNNEISEKSEIFDDQFSVERPDGSNFTLKIRSTKLEDSAMYFCASSGQGSNYEQYFGPGTRLTVT.